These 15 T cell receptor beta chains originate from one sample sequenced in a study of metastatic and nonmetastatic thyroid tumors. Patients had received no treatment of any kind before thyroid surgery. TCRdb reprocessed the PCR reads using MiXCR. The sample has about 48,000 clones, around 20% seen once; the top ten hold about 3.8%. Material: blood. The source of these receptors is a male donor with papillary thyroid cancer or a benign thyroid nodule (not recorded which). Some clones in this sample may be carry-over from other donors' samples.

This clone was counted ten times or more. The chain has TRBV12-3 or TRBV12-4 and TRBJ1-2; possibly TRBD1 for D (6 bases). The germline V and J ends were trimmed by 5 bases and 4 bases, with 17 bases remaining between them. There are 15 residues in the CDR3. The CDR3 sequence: CASSPSAGVSYGYTF. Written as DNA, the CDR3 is TGTGCCAGCAGTCCGTCCGCAGGGGTGTCCTATGGCTACACCTTC.

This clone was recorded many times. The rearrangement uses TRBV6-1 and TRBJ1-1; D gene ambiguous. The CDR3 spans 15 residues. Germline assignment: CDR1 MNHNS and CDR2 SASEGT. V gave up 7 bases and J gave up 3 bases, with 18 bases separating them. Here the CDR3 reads CASTPGRDWDTEAFF. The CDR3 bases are TGTGCCAGCACCCCCGGACGGGATTGGGACACTGAAGCTTTCTTT.

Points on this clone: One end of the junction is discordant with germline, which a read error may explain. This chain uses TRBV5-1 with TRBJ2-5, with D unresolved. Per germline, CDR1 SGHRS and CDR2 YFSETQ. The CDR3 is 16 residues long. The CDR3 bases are TGCGCCAGCAACTTTGTGGGTTTGGCTAGACGAGAGAACCAGTACTTC. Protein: CASNFVGLARRENQYF.

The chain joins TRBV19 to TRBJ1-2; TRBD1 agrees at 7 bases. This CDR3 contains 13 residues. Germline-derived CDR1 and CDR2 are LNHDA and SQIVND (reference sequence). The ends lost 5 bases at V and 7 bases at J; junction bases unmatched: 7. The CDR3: CASSSLGQTGYTF. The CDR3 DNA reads TGTGCCAGTAGTTCCCTGGGACAGACTGGCTACACCTTC. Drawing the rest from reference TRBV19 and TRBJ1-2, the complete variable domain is DGGITQSPKYLFRKEGQNVTLSCEQNLNHDAMYWYRQDPGQGLRLIYYSQIVNDFQKGDIAEGYSVSREKKESFPLTVTSAQKNPTAFYLCASSSLGQTGYTFGSGTRLTVV.

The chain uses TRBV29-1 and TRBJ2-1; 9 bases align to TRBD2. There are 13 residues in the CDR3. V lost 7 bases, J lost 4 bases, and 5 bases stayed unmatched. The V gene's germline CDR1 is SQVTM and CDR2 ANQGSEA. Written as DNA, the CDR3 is TGCAGCGCCGCGACTAGCGGTTACAATGAGCAGTTCTTC. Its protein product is CSAATSGYNEQFF.

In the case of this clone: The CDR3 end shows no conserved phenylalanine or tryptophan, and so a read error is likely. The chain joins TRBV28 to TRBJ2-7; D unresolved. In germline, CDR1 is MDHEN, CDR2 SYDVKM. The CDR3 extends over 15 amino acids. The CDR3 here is CARSLLTDFSYEQYL. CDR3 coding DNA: TGTGCCAGAAGTTTATTGACGGATTTCTCCTACGAGCAGTACTTA.

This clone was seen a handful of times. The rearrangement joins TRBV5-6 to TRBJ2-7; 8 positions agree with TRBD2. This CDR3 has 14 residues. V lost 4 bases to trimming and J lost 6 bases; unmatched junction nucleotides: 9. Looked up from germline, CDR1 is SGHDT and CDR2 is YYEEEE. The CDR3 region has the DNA TGTGCCAGCAGCCTCGGGACTAGGTGGCGCGAGCAGTACTTC. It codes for CASSLGTRWREQYF. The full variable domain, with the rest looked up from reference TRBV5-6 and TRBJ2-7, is DAGVTQSPTHLIKTRGQQVTLRCSPKSGHDTVSWYQQALGQGPQFIFQYYEEEERQRGNFPDRFSGHQFPNYSSELNVNALLLGDSALYLCASSLGTRWREQYFGPGTRLTVT.

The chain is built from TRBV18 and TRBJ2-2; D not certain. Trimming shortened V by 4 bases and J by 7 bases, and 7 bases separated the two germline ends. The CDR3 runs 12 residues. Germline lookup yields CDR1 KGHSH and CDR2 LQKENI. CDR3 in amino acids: CASSQRGGELFF. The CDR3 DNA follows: TGTGCCAGCTCACAACGAGGCGGGGAGCTGTTTTTT. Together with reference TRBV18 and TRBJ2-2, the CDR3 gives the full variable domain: NAGVMQNPRHLVRRRGQEARLRCSPMKGHSHVYWYRQLPEEGLKFMVYLQKENIIDESGMPKERFSAEFPKEGPSILRIQQVVRGDSAAYFCASSQRGGELFFGEGSRLTVL.

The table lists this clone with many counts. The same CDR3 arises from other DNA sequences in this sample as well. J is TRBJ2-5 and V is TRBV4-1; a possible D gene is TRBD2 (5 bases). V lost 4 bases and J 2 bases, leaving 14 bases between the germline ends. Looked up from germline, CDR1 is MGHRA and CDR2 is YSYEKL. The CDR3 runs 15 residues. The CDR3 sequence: CASSLPVSGQETQYF. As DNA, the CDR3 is TGCGCCAGCAGCCTCCCCGTTTCGGGGCAAGAGACCCAGTACTTC.

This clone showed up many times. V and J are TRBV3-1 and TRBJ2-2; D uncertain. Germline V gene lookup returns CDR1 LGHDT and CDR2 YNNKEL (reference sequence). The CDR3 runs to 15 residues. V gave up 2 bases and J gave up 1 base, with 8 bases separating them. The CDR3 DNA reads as TGTGCCAGCAGCCAAATCGCAGGGAACACCGGGGAGCTGTTTTTT. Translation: CASSQIAGNTGELFF.

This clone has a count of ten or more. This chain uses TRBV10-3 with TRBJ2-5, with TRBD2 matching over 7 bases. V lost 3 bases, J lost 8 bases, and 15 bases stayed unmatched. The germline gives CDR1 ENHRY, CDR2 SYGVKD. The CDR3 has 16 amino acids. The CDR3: CAISDQQSSGGGTQYF. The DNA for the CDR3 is TGTGCCATCAGTGACCAACAGTCTAGCGGAGGTGGAACCCAGTACTTC.

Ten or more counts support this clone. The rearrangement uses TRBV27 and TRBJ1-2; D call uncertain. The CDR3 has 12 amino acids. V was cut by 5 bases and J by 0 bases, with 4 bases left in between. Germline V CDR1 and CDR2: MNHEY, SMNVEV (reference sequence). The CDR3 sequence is CASSTANYGYTF. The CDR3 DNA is TGTGCCAGCAGTACCGCTAACTATGGCTACACCTTC.

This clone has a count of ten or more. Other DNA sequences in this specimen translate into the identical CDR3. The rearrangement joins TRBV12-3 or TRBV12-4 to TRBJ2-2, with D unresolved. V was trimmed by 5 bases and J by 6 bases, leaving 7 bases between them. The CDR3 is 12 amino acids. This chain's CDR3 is CASSPSAGELFF. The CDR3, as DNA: TGTGCCAGCAGTCCCTCCGCCGGGGAGCTGTTTTTT.

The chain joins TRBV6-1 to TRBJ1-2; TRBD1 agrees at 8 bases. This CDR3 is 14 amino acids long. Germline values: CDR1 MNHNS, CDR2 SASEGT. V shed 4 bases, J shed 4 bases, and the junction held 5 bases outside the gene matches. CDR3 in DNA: TGTGCCAGCAGTGCCAATCAGGGGGCCTATGGCTACACCTTC. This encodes CASSANQGAYGYTF.

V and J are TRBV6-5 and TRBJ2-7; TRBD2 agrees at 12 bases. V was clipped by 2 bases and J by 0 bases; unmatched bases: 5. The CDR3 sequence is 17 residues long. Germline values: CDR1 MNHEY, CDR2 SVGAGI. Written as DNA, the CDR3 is TGTGCCAGCAGTTACGGACTAGCGGGAAGCTTCTCCTACGAGCAGTACTTC. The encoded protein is CASSYGLAGSFSYEQYF.